A single sample is the source of the 26 T cell receptor beta chains below, sequenced in a study of control samples from healthy donors and cancer patients. TCRdb's table, derived via immunoSEQ multiplex PCR, lists solely in-frame clones and lacks some. The table shows 80,000 to 100,000 clones, with approximately 92% occurring only once. Sequenced material: blood. The receptors derive from a human donor in good health. The donor label of this sample is uncertain.

This clone appeared a few times. V is TRBV3-1 (or the pseudogene TRBV3-2) and J is TRBJ1-2, with D unresolved. CDR3 length equals 13 residues. The V gene's germline CDR1 is LGHDT and CDR2 YNNKEL (reference sequence). V shed 0 bases and J shed 5 bases, with 7 bases lying between them. The CDR3 protein is CASSQENNYGYTF. The CDR3 bases are TGTGCCAGCAGCCAAGAAAACAATTATGGCTACACCTTC.

The chain carries TRBV27 and TRBJ1-1; tentative D call: TRBD1 (5 bases). Germline CDR1 MNHEY, CDR2 SMNVEV (reference sequence). V shed 2 bases and J shed 4 bases, with 8 bases lying between them. This CDR3 is 13 amino acids long. CDR3 protein: CASSLTGLTEAFF. In DNA, the CDR3 is TGTGCCAGCAGTTTAACAGGTCTCACTGAAGCTTTCTTT.

The rearrangement uses TRBV4-1 and TRBJ1-1, with D possibly TRBD1 on 5 matching bases. This CDR3 region has 16 residues. Looked up from germline, CDR1 is MGHRA and CDR2 is YSYEKL. V shed 8 bases and J shed 0 bases, with 19 bases lying between them. CDR3 sequence reads: CASRGARVSMNTEAFF. The DNA for the CDR3 is TGCGCCAGCCGCGGGGCGAGGGTGTCAATGAACACTGAAGCTTTCTTT.

This rearrangement joins TRBV3-1 (or the pseudogene TRBV3-2) to TRBJ1-3, with unresolved D. V shed 2 bases and J shed 4 bases, with 6 bases lying between them. Germline V gene sequence: CDR1 LGHDT, CDR2 YNNKEL (reference sequence). The CDR3 has 13 residues. CDR3 amino acids: CASSQPQGNTIYF. The DNA of the CDR3 is TGTGCCAGCAGCCAACCCCAGGGAAACACCATATATTTT.

J is TRBJ1-2 and V is TRBV2, with a tentative D call TRBD1 (6 bases). The CDR3 covers 14 residues. The V and J ends lost 5 bases and 4 bases respectively, with 14 bases between them. In germline, CDR1 is SNHLY, CDR2 FYNNEI. CDR3 nucleotides: TGTGCCAGCAGTCAGGACAGAGGGGGCTATGGCTACACCTTC. Translated: CASSQDRGGYGYTF.

The chain carries TRBV6-6 and TRBJ1-3; D perhaps matches TRBD1 (6 bases). V lost 6 bases and J 0 bases, leaving 9 bases between the germline ends. This CDR3 spans 14 amino acids. The germline CDR1 and CDR2 sequences are MNHNY and SVGAGI (reference sequence). The CDR3 nucleotides read TGTGCCAGCAGCAAGGACAGCTCTGGAAACACCATATATTTT. This codes for CASSKDSSGNTIYF.

This clone was picked up a small number of times. CDR3 DNA: TGTGCCAGCCGACCGGGAGACACAGATACGCAGTATTTT. The encoded protein is CASRPGDTDTQYF. This chain uses TRBV21-1 with TRBJ2-3; TRBD2, the table's D call, lacks a check against the DNA. TRBV21-1 is reported as a pseudogene. The CDR3 covers 13 residues.

The genes are TRBV5-8 and TRBJ2-7, with D tentatively TRBD1 or TRBD2 (5 bases each). Trimming took off 3 bases at V and 7 bases at J, with 17 bases between the two ends. CDR1 is SGHTS and CDR2 is YDEGEE in the germline V gene. CDR3 length: 14 amino acids. The CDR3 spells CASSWTVDGGEQYF. The DNA for the CDR3 is TGTGCCAGCAGCTGGACCGTAGATGGGGGAGAGCAGTACTTC.

This rearrangement joins TRBV27 to TRBJ1-1; D remains unclear. Germline loops: CDR1 MNHEY, CDR2 SMNVEV (reference sequence). Trimming removed 2 bases at V and 0 bases at J, with 13 bases between. This CDR3 is 16 amino acids long. CDR3 DNA sequence: TGTGCCAGCAGTTTAATTGGCCGAGATGTGAACACTGAAGCTTTCTTT. It encodes CASSLIGRDVNTEAFF.

The CDR3 DNA reads TGTGCCAGCAGCGTCGGGGTATACGAGCAGTACTTC. Protein sequence: CASSVGVYEQYF. V usage is TRBV11-2 and J usage is TRBJ2-7, with D maybe TRBD2 (5 bases). The CDR3 sequence is 12 residues long. The V gene's germline CDR1 is SGHAT and CDR2 FQNNGV. Trimming removed 5 bases at V and 4 bases at J, with 9 bases between. Looking up the rest from reference TRBV11-2 and TRBJ2-7 gives the full variable domain: EAGVAQSPRYKIIEKRQSVAFWCNPISGHATLYWYQQILGQGPKLLIQFQNNGVVDDSQLPKDRFSAERLKGVDSTLKIQPAKLEDSAVYLCASSVGVYEQYFGPGTRLTVT.

This sequence joins TRBV27 and TRBJ1-5; TRBD1 agrees at 7 bases. Germline V gives CDR1 MNHEY, CDR2 SMNVEV (reference sequence). V was pared by 9 bases and J by 1 base, with 6 bases of the junction left unmatched. CDR3 length: 14 residues. CDR3 nucleotides: TGTGCCAGTGGGGACAGACTGAGCAATCAGCCCCAGCATTTT. Encoded protein: CASGDRLSNQPQHF.

The chain carries TRBV5-8 and TRBJ1-1; 9 nucleotides agree with TRBD1. CDR1 is SGHTS and CDR2 is YDEGEE in the germline V gene. This CDR3 spans 15 amino acids. V trimming: 2 bases; J trimming: 1 base; junction bases outside the gene matches: 3. The CDR3 loop is CASSLQGAGNTEAFF. DNA of the CDR3: TGTGCCAGCAGCTTACAGGGGGCCGGGAACACTGAAGCTTTCTTT.

The V call is TRBV6-5, the J call TRBJ1-5, with D uncertain. The V end was cut by 0 bases, the J end by 6 bases, with 12 bases between. CDR3 length: 15 residues. Germline CDR1 MNHEY, CDR2 SVGAGI. CDR3 residues: CASSYSAGSRQPQHF. CDR3 in DNA: TGTGCCAGCAGTTACTCGGCCGGGTCTCGTCAGCCCCAGCATTTT.

The CDR3 loop is CASSPLSGDPYNEQFF. The CDR3 region has the DNA TGTGCCAGCAGTCCCCTTAGCGGGGACCCCTACAATGAGCAGTTCTTC. The V call is TRBV27, the J call TRBJ2-1; 8 bases are a match to TRBD2. Trimming at V came to 5 bases and at J to 2 bases, leaving 8 bases not matched to a gene. Germline lookup yields CDR1 MNHEY and CDR2 SMNVEV (reference sequence). The CDR3 is 16 amino acids.

V is TRBV24-1 and J is TRBJ1-3; the D gene is possibly TRBD1 (6 bases). The CDR3 has 21 residues. With 5 bases removed from V and 3 bases from J, the gap between germline ends came to 31 bases. Germline CDR1 reads KGHDR; CDR2 reads SFDVKD. CDR3 loop: CATSVGKNRETIGLGGNTIYF. As DNA, the CDR3 is TGTGCCACCAGTGTGGGGAAAAACAGGGAAACTATAGGGCTTGGTGGAAACACCATATATTTT.

Here the CDR3 reads CASSNRGQDTYEQYF. DNA of the CDR3: TGTGCCAGCAGTAACAGGGGGCAAGACACCTACGAGCAGTACTTC. The J gene is TRBJ2-7, the V gene TRBV6-5, with 9 bases fitting TRBD1. With V trimmed by 5 bases and J by 2 bases, 7 bases remained unmatched. The germline gives CDR1 MNHEY, CDR2 SVGAGI. CDR3 size: 15 residues.

The gene calls are TRBV7-2 and TRBJ2-2; D could derive from TRBD1 or TRBD2 (5 bases each). Germline CDR1 and CDR2: SGHTA and FQGNSA. The CDR3 is made up of 18 amino acids. V lost 5 bases and J lost 1, with 20 bases in between. DNA for the CDR3: TGTGCCAGCAGCCAACAGCCCGGGACGGGACGGAACACCGGGGAGCTGTTTTTT. Its translation is CASSQQPGTGRNTGELFF.

The genes are TRBV27 and TRBJ1-1; D unresolved. Germline loops: CDR1 MNHEY, CDR2 SMNVEV (reference sequence). The V end lost 7 bases, the J end lost 9 bases, and 21 bases lay between the germline ends. The CDR3 has 14 amino acids. As DNA, the CDR3 is TGTGCCAGCACCGACTCCGGGATCCCCCGGAAAGCTTTCTTT. It codes for CASTDSGIPRKAFF.

The chain uses TRBV10-1 and TRBJ1-2; D is uncertain. This CDR3 has 13 residues. Germline CDR1 reads WNHNN; CDR2 reads SYGVQD (reference sequence). The germline V and J ends were trimmed by 6 bases and 3 bases, with 11 bases remaining between them. CDR3 in amino acids: CASSNRRDYGYTF. The CDR3 region has the DNA TGCGCCAGCAGCAACAGAAGGGACTATGGCTACACCTTC.

This chain connects TRBV10-3 to TRBJ1-4, with 8 bases aligning to TRBD1. V was clipped by 8 bases and J by 8 bases; unmatched bases: 4. Germline CDR1 ENHRY, CDR2 SYGVKD. The CDR3 covers 12 residues. The CDR3 DNA is TGTGCCATCGGACAGGGAGCCGAAAAACTGTTTTTT. Encoded protein: CAIGQGAEKLFF.

The rearrangement links TRBV4-3 to TRBJ2-3, with D uncertain. Germline-derived CDR1 and CDR2 are LGHNA and YSLEER. V was trimmed by 5 bases and J by 2 bases, leaving 11 bases between them. This CDR3 region has 14 residues. CDR3 bases: TGCGCCAGCAGCGCCAGCATAAACACAGATACGCAGTATTTT. This sequence encodes CASSASINTDTQYF.

This sequence joins TRBV5-6 and TRBJ1-4; weak D call: TRBD1 (5 bases). The V end lost 3 bases, the J end lost 0 bases, and 12 bases lay between the germline ends. In germline, CDR1 is SGHDT, CDR2 YYEEEE. This CDR3 contains 16 residues. In DNA, the CDR3 is TGTGCCAGCAGCTCAACCCCAGGGACAACTAATGAAAAACTGTTTTTT. Translating it yields CASSSTPGTTNEKLFF.

The rearrangement uses TRBV18 and TRBJ1-1, with D perhaps matching TRBD1 (5 bases). This CDR3 is 15 amino acids long. V was trimmed by 0 bases and J by 6 bases, leaving 14 bases between them. Germline CDR1 reads KGHSH; CDR2 reads LQKENI. The CDR3 nucleotides read TGTGCCAGCTCACCACCGGGGGTGCTGGGCTCTGAAGCTTTCTTT. Its translation: CASSPPGVLGSEAFF.

The chain joins TRBV6-5 to TRBJ1-5, with unresolved D. The CDR3 is made up of 14 amino acids. The V and J ends lost 8 bases and 3 bases respectively, with 14 bases between them. The germline V gene has CDR1 MNHEY and CDR2 SVGAGI. CDR3 amino acids: CASCLWVNNQPQHF. The CDR3 region has the DNA TGTGCCAGCTGCCTATGGGTTAACAATCAGCCCCAGCATTTT.

This chain connects TRBV7-2 to TRBJ1-1; D is undetermined. CDR3 length: 15 amino acids. V was clipped by 0 bases and J by 0 bases, with 8 bases between them. Germline V CDR1 and CDR2: SGHTA, FQGNSA. The CDR3 DNA reads as TGTGCCAGCAGCTTAGCTGCCAACATGAACACTGAAGCTTTCTTT. Protein product: CASSLAANMNTEAFF. Complete variable domain (other parts from reference TRBV7-2 and TRBJ1-1): GAGVSQSPSNKVTEKGKDVELRCDPISGHTALYWYRQSLGQGLEFLIYFQGNSAPDKSGLPSDRFSAERTGGSVSTLTIQRTQQEDSAVYLCASSLAANMNTEAFFGQGTRLTVV.

This clone was detected once. The rearrangement joins TRBV9 to TRBJ2-2; D possibly corresponds to TRBD1 (7 bases). Germline values: CDR1 SGDLS, CDR2 YYNGEE. The CDR3 spans 16 residues. Trimming left V 4 bases short and J 0 bases short, with 13 bases between. CDR3 in DNA: TGTGCCAGCAGCCCCCGGGGGACAGCGAACACCGGGGAGCTGTTTTTT. Translating it yields CASSPRGTANTGELFF.